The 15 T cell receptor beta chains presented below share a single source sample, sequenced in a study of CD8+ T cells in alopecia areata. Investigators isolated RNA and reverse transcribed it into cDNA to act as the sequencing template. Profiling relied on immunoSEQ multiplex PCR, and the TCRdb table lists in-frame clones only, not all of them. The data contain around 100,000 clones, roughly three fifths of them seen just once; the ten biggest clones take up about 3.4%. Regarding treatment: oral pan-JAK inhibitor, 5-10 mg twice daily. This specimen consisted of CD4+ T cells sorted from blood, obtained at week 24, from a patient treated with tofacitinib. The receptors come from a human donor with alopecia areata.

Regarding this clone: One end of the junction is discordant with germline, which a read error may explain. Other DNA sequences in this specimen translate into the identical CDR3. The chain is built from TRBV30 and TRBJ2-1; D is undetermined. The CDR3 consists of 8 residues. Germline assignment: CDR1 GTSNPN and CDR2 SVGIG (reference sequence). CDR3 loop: CAYNEQFF. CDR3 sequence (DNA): TGCGCCTACAATGAGCAGTTCTTC.

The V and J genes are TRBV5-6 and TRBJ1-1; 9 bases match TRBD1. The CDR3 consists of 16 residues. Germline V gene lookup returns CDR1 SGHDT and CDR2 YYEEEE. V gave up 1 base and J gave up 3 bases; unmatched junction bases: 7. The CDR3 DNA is TGTGCCAGCAGCTTGTATTTGGGACAGGGCTACACTGAAGCTTTCTTT. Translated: CASSLYLGQGYTEAFF.

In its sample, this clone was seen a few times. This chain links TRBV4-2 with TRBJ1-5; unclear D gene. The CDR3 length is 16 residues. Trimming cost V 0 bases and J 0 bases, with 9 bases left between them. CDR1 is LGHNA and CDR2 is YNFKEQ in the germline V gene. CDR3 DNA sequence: TGTGCCAGCAGCCAAGATGTCACTTATAGCAATCAGCCCCAGCATTTT. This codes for CASSQDVTYSNQPQHF.

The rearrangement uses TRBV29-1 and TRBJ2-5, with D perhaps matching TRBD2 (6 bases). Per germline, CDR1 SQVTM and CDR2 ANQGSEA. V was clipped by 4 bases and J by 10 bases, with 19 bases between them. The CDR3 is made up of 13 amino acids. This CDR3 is CSVVPTLDGGQYF. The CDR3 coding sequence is TGCAGCGTTGTCCCAACGCTCGACGGGGGCCAGTACTTC.

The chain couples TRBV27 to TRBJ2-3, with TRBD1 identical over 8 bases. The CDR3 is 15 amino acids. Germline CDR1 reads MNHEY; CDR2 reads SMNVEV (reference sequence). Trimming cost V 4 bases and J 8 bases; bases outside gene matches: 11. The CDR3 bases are TGTGCCAGCAGTTCAGGACAGGGAGCCGGGGCTACGCAGTATTTT. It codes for CASSSGQGAGATQYF.

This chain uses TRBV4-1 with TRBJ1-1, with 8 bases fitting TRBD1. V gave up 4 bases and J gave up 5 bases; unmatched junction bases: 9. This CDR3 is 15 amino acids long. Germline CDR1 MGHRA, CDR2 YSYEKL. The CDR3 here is CASSPMTGVQTEAFF. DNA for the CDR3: TGCGCCAGCAGCCCTATGACAGGGGTTCAAACTGAAGCTTTCTTT.

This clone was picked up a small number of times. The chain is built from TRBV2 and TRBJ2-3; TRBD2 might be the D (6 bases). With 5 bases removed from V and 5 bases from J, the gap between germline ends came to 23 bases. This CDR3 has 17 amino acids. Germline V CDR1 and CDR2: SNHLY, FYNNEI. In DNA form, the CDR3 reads TGTGCCAGCAGTCCGCCCCTGGGGCGGGGCAGTATAGATACGCAGTATTTT. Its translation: CASSPPLGRGSIDTQYF. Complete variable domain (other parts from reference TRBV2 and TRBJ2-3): EPEVTQTPSHQVTQMGQEVILRCVPISNHLYFYWYRQILGQKVEFLVSFYNNEISEKSEIFDDQFSVERPDGSNFTLKIRSTKLEDSAMYFCASSPPLGRGSIDTQYFGPGTRLTVL.

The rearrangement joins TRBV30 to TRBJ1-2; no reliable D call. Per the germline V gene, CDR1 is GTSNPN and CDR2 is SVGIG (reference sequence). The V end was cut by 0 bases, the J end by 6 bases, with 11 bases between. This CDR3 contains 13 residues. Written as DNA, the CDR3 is TGTGCCTGGAGTGTGGACGGCACTAATGGCTACACCTTC. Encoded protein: CAWSVDGTNGYTF.

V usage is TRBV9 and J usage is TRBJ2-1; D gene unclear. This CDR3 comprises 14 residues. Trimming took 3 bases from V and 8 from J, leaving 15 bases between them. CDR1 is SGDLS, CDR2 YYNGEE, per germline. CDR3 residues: CASSDGLPGDEQFF. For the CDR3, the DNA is TGTGCCAGCAGCGACGGCCTCCCAGGTGATGAGCAGTTCTTC. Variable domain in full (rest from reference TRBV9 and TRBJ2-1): DSGVTQTPKHLITATGQRVTLRCSPRSGDLSVYWYQQSLDQGLQFLIQYYNGEERAKGNILERFSAQQFPDLHSELNLSSLELGDSALYFCASSDGLPGDEQFFGPGTRLTVL.

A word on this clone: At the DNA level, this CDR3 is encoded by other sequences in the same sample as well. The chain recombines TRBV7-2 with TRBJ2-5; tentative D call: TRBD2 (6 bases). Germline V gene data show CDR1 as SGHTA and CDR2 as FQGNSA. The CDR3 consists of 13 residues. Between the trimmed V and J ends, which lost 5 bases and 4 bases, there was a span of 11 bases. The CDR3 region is CASSLNGGETQYF. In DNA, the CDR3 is TGTGCCAGCAGCCTCAACGGGGGAGAGACCCAGTACTTC.

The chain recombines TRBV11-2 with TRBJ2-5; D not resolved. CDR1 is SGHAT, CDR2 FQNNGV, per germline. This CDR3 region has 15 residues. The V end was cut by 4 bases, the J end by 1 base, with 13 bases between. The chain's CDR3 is CASSSRATIQETQYF. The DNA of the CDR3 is TGTGCCAGCAGCTCCCGGGCCACGATCCAAGAGACCCAGTACTTC.

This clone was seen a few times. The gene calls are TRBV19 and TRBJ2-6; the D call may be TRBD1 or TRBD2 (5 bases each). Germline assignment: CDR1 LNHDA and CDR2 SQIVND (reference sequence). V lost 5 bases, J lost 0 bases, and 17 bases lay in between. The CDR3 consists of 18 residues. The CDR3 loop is CASSPLGAQLSGANVLTF. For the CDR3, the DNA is TGTGCCAGTAGTCCCCTCGGGGCCCAACTCTCTGGGGCCAACGTCCTGACTTTC.

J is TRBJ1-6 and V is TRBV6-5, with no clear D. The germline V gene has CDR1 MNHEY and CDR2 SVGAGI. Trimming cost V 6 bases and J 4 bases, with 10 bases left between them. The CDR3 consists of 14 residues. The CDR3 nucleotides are TGTGCCAGCAGGCCTCCCGGGTATAATTCACCCCTCCACTTT. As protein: CASRPPGYNSPLHF.

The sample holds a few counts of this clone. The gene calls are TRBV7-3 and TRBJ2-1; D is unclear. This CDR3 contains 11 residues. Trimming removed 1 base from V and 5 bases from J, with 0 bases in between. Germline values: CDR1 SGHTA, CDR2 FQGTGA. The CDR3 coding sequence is TGTGCCAGCAGCTTAAACAATGAGCAGTTCTTC. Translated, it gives CASSLNNEQFF.

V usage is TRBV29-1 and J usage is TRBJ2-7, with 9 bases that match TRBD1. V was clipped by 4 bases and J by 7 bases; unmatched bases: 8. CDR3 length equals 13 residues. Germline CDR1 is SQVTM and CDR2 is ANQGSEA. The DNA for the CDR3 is TGCAGCGTTGTTAGGGACAGGGATGGTGAGCAGTACTTC. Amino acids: CSVVRDRDGEQYF.